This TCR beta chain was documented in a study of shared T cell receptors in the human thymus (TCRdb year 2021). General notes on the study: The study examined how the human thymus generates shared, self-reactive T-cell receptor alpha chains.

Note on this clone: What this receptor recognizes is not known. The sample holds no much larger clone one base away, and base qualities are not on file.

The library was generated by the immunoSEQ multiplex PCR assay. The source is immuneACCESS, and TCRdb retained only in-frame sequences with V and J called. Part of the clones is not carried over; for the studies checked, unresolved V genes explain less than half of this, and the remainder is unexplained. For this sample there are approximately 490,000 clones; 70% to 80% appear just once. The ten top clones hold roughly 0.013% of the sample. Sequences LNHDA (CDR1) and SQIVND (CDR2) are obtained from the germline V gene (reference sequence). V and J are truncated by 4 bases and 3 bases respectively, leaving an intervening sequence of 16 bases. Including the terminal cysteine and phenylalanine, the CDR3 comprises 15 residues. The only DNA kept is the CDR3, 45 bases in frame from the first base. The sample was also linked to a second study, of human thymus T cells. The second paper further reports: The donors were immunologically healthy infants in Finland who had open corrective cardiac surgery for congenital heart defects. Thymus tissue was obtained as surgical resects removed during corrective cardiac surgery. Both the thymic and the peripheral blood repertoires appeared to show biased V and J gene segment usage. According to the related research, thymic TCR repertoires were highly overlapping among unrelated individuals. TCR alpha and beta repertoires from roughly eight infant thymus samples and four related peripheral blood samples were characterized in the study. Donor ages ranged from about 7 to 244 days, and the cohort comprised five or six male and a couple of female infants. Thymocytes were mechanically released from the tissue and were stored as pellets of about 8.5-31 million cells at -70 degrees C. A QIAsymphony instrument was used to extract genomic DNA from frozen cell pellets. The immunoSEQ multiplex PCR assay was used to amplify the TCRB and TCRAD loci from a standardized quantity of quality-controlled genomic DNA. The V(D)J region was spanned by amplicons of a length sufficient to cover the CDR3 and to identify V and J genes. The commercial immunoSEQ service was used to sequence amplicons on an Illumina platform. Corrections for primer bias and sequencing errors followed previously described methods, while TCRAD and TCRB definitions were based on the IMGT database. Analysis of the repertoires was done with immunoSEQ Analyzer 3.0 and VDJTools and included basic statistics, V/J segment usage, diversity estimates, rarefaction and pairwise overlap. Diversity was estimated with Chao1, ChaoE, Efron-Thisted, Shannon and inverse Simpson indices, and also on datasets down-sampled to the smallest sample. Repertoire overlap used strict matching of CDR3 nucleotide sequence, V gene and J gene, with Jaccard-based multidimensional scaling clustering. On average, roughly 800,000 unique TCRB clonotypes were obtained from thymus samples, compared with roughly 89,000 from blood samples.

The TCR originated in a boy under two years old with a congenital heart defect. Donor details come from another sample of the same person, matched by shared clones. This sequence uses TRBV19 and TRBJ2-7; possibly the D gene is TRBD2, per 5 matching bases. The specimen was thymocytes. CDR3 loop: CASSSQRSSIYEQYF. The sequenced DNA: TGTGCCAGTAGTAGTCAGCGGTCGTCGATCTACGAGCAGTACTTC.